This T cell receptor beta chain was captured by sequencing in a study of blood T cell repertoires in COVID-19. In the study overall: Both acute and convalescent COVID-19 samples were obtained from the United States, Italy and Spain. From T cells, B-cell-depleted T cells, or PBMCs came the material, which was cDNA or gDNA.

Authors' data handling: Reference gene primer amplification in the assay estimated nucleated cell counts. TCRdb's table, derived via immunoSEQ multiplex PCR, lists solely in-frame clones and lacks some. V and J calls and clone size are as listed in that table; D and trimming were resolved from the DNA. The sample records about 57,000 clones, approximately 85% being singletons. The length of the CDR3 is 15 residues. With 6 bases clipped from V and 1 base from J, the junction kept 4 bases outside the gene matches. Looked up from germline, CDR1 is SNHLY and CDR2 is FYNNEI. This receptor was obtained from a human donor in a cohort sampled during active COVID-19. The specimen sequenced was peripheral blood. The J gene is TRBJ2-2, the V gene TRBV2; TRBD1 matches 8 bases. CDR3 sequence reads: CASRGQVLNTGELFF. The CDR3 bases are TGTGCCAGCAGGGGACAGGTACTGAACACCGGGGAGCTGTTTTTT.